Listed below are T cell receptor beta chains from one sample, sequenced in a study of Graves' ophthalmopathy and Graves' hyperthyroidism. Via MiXCR, TCRdb re-called the multiplex PCR reads, giving one row per CDR3 protein. The sample includes around 660,000 distinct CDR3 sequences, 35% to 50% of them seen just once. The sample consisted of peripheral blood. These TCRs come from an adult man with Graves' ophthalmopathy. CDR3s include the opening cysteine and the closing phenylalanine or tryptophan. Each record gives: CDR3 protein, CDR3 DNA, D gene, V gene, clone size, J gene. D genes are given only for firm matches. Size is omitted from some rows. Given values are once, few, many or a class for expanded clones.

CAISRGELFF,TGTGCCATCAGTCGCGGGGAGCTGTTTTTT,-,TRBV10-3,-,TRBJ2-2
CASSIRPGRNTEAFF,TGTGCCAGCAGCATCCGTCCGGGGAGGAACACTGAAGCTTTCTTT,-,TRBV7-8,-,TRBJ1-1
CATSDNGLTYEQYF,TGTGCCACCAGTGATAACGGACTCACCTACGAGCAGTACTTC,-,TRBV24-1,many,TRBJ2-7
CAISDRASGYTF,TGTGCCATCAGTGATAGGGCTAGCGGCTACACCTTC,-,TRBV10-3,-,TRBJ1-2
CASSGTPGQGLYEQYF,TGTGCCAGCAGTGGAACACCGGGACAGGGGCTATACGAGCAGTACTTC,TRBD1,TRBV25-1,-,TRBJ2-7
CASSRQALGNEKLFF,TGTGCCAGCAGCCGACAGGCTCTTGGGAATGAAAAACTGTTTTTT,-,TRBV7-2,-,TRBJ1-4
CASSPRLLGETQYF,TGTGCCAGCAGCCCGCGCCTCTTGGGGGAGACCCAGTACTTC,-,TRBV7-8,many,TRBJ2-5
CASSSRQGNEAFF,TGCGCCAGCAGCTCTCGACAGGGGAATGAAGCTTTCTTT,TRBD1,TRBV5-1,-,TRBJ1-1
CASSQDRASGTLGEKLFF,TGCGCCAGCAGCCAAGATAGGGCATCCGGGACACTAGGTGAAAAACTGTTTTTT,-,TRBV4-3,-,TRBJ1-4
CASSLGENLNTEAFF,TGCGCCAGCAGCTTGGGGGAGAATCTGAACACTGAAGCTTTCTTT,-,TRBV5-1,few,TRBJ1-1
CASSLEQTQHF,TGTGCCAGCAGCTTGGAACAGACCCAGCATTTT,-,TRBV5-7,-,TRBJ1-5
CASSFGGVATNEKLFF,TGTGCCAGCAGCTTCGGGGGAGTCGCAACTAATGAAAAACTGTTTTTT,-,TRBV5-4,-,TRBJ1-4
CSARESGGREKLFF,TGCAGTGCTAGAGAGTCGGGGGGCCGGGAAAAACTGTTTTTT,-,TRBV20-1,-,TRBJ1-4
CASRSGTSGYQETQYF,TGCGCCAGCAGATCCGGGACTAGCGGGTACCAAGAGACCCAGTACTTC,TRBD2,TRBV10-2,once,TRBJ2-5
CASSVEAFF,TGTGCCAGCAGCGTTGAAGCTTTCTTT,-,TRBV7-9,many,TRBJ1-1
CASRPDRARTEAFF,TGTGCCAGCAGACCGGACAGGGCTCGCACTGAAGCTTTCTTT,TRBD1,TRBV25-1,many,TRBJ1-1
CASSLQGTPEAFF,TGTGCCAGCAGCTTACAGGGAACCCCTGAAGCTTTCTTT,-,TRBV5-8,-,TRBJ1-1
CTSSLRFGEGSYEQYF,TGTACCAGCAGCCTCCGCTTTGGGGAGGGATCCTACGAGCAGTACTTC,TRBD2,TRBV7-9,-,TRBJ2-7
CSTLTAHTEAFF,TGCAGCACCTTGACAGCACACACTGAAGCTTTCTTT,-,TRBV29-1,-,TRBJ1-1
CAIRQGVASGANVLTF,TGTGCCATCAGACAGGGGGTGGCTTCTGGGGCCAACGTCCTGACTTTC,TRBD1,TRBV10-3,-,TRBJ2-6
CASTDRVANEKLFF,TGTGCCAGCACCGACAGGGTAGCTAATGAAAAACTGTTTTTT,TRBD1,TRBV2,once,TRBJ1-4
CASSYGADLEQYF,TGTGCCAGCAGTTACGGGGCAGATCTCGAGCAGTACTTC,-,TRBV6-2/TRBV6-3,many,TRBJ2-7
CASSLVGIGGYTF,TGTGCCAGCAGCTTGGTCGGGATTGGCGGCTACACCTTC,-,TRBV5-4,many,TRBJ1-2
CASSPSAGNLYEQYF,TGTGCCAGCAGCCCCAGTGCGGGGAACCTCTACGAGCAGTACTTC,-,TRBV11-2,-,TRBJ2-7
CASSLAGGPGRAFF,TGTGCCAGCAGTTTAGCGGGAGGGCCCGGACGAGCTTTCTTT,-,TRBV12-3/TRBV12-4,-,TRBJ1-1
CASNPPGGAGELFF,TGTGCCAGCAACCCCCCGGGCGGTGCCGGGGAGCTGTTTTTT,-,TRBV11-2,-,TRBJ2-2
CASSPEGNTIYF,TGTGCCAGCAGCCCGGAAGGAAACACCATATATTTT,-,TRBV11-2,many,TRBJ1-3
CASAREGWYEQYF,TGTGCCAGCGCTCGGGAAGGGTGGTACGAGCAGTACTTC,-,TRBV7-1,-,TRBJ2-7
CASSLFIREGTYEQYF,TGTGCCAGCAGCTTGTTTATACGCGAGGGTACCTACGAGCAGTACTTC,-,TRBV5-6,-,TRBJ2-7
CASTRGQGEPYGYTF,TGTGCCAGCACCCGAGGACAGGGCGAACCTTATGGCTACACCTTC,TRBD1,TRBV5-6,few,TRBJ1-2
CAISYSSYEQYF,TGTGCCATATCCTACAGCTCCTACGAGCAGTACTTC,-,TRBV19,-,TRBJ2-7
CSLGGIESPLHF,TGCAGCTTAGGAGGCATAGAATCACCCCTCCACTTT,-,TRBV29-1,-,TRBJ1-6
CAHRGRATEAFF,TGTGCTCACAGGGGGCGAGCCACTGAAGCTTTCTTT,TRBD1,TRBV7-9,-,TRBJ1-1
CASSPSRINYGYTF,TGTGCCAGCAGCCCCTCTAGGATTAACTATGGCTACACCTTC,-,TRBV7-8,many,TRBJ1-2
CASSSRERQPQHF,TGTGCCAGCAGTTCGAGGGAACGTCAGCCCCAGCATTTT,-,TRBV6-5,-,TRBJ1-5
CSVMGQGSYEQYF,TGCAGCGTTATGGGACAGGGCTCCTACGAGCAGTACTTC,TRBD1,TRBV29-1,-,TRBJ2-7
CASSHQGSRDSPLHF,TGCGCCAGCAGCCATCAGGGCTCCCGGGATTCACCCCTCCACTTT,-,TRBV4-1,many,TRBJ1-6
CASSVVPDRETQYF,TGTGCCAGCAGCGTAGTGCCCGATCGAGAGACCCAGTACTTC,-,TRBV9,many,TRBJ2-5
CASSFGQTDSPLHF,TGCGCCAGCAGCTTCGGACAGACCGATTCACCCCTCCACTTT,-,TRBV5-1,-,TRBJ1-6
CSVRDRGFEQYF,TGCAGCGTCCGGGACAGGGGTTTCGAGCAGTACTTC,TRBD1,TRBV29-1,many,TRBJ2-7
CASTGTSWTDTQYF,TGTGCCAGCACCGGAACTAGCTGGACAGATACGCAGTATTTT,-,TRBV2,few,TRBJ2-3
CASSKGTSGRDGEQYF,TGTGCCAGCAGTAAGGGGACTAGCGGGAGGGATGGCGAGCAGTACTTC,TRBD2,TRBV6-5,-,TRBJ2-7
CASSEPRTGQETQYF,TGTGCCAGCAGTGAACCCCGGACAGGACAAGAGACCCAGTACTTC,TRBD1,TRBV25-1,many,TRBJ2-5
CASSALTGDNGYTF,TGTGCCAGCAGCGCCTTGACAGGCGACAATGGCTACACCTTC,-,TRBV9,many,TRBJ1-2
CASSQRGIETQYF,TGTGCCAGCAGCCAAAGGGGGATTGAGACCCAGTACTTC,-,TRBV3-1,few,TRBJ2-5
CAWSVSVYTEAFF,TGTGCCTGGAGTGTATCGGTTTACACTGAAGCTTTCTTT,-,TRBV30,-,TRBJ1-1
CAIRDRDRGELFF,TGTGCCATCAGGGATAGGGACAGGGGGGAGCTGTTTTTT,TRBD1,TRBV10-3,-,TRBJ2-2
CAISASGNGPSPLHF,TGTGCCATCAGTGCTAGCGGGAATGGGCCGTCACCCCTCCACTTT,-,TRBV10-3,-,TRBJ1-6
CASSLDRGLSEQYF,TGTGCCAGCAGCCTCGACAGGGGGCTAAGCGAGCAGTACTTC,TRBD1,TRBV11-3,few,TRBJ2-7
CASSLNLQARVFGILFQPQHF,TGTGCCAGCAGCTTAAATCTTCAAGCCCGGGTTTTTGGCATTCTTTTTCAGCCCCAGCATTTT,-,TRBV7-9,-,TRBJ1-5
CASSQDWRGNEKLFF,TGCGCCAGCAGCCAAGATTGGAGGGGGAATGAAAAACTGTTTTTT,-,TRBV4-3,few,TRBJ1-4
CASCSRDRDCEAFF,TGTGCCAGCTGCAGTCGGGACAGAGACTGTGAAGCTTTCTTT,TRBD1,TRBV19,many,TRBJ1-1
CASSTDRVYGYTF,TGTGCCAGCTCAACGGACAGGGTCTATGGCTACACCTTC,TRBD1,TRBV9,-,TRBJ1-2